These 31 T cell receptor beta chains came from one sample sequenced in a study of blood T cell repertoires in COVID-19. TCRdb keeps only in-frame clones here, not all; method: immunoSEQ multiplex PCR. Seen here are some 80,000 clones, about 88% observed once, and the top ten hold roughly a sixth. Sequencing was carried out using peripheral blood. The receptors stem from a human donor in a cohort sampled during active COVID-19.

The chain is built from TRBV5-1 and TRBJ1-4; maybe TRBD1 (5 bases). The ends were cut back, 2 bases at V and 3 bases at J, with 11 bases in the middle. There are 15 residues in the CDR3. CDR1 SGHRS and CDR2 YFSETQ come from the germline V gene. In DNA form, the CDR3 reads TGCGCCAGCAGCTTTCAGGGTTTGGCTAATGAAAAACTGTTTTTT. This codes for CASSFQGLANEKLFF.

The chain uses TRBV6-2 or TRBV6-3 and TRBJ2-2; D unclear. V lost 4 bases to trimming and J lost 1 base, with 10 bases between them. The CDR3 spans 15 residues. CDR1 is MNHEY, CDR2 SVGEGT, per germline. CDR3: CASSSLRENTGELFF. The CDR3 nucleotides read TGTGCCAGCAGTTCGCTGCGAGAGAACACCGGGGAGCTGTTTTTT.

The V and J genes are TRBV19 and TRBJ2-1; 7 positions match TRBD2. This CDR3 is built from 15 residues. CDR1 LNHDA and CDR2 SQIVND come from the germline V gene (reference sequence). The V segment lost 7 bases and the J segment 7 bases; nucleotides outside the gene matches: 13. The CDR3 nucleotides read TGTGCCAGTACCTTTCGACTAGCAGATTGGAATGAGCAGTTCTTC. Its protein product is CASTFRLADWNEQFF.

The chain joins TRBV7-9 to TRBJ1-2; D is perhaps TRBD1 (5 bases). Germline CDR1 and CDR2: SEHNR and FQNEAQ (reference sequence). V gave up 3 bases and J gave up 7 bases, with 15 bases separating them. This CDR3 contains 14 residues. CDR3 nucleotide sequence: TGTGCCAGCAGCTTTTTTGAGCAGGGTGCTGGCTACACCTTC. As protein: CASSFFEQGAGYTF.

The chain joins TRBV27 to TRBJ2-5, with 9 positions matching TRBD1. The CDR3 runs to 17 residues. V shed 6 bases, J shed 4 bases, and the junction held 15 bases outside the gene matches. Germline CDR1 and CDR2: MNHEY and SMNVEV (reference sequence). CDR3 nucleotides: TGTGCCAGCAGCCTCTTGACCGGGACAGGGCCCTCAGAGACCCAGTACTTC. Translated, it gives CASSLLTGTGPSETQYF.

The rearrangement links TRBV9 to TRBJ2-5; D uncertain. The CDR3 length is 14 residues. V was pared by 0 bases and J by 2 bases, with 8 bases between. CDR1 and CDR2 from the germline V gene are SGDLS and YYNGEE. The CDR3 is CASSVGNSQETQYF. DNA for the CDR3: TGTGCCAGCAGCGTAGGGAACAGTCAAGAGACCCAGTACTTC.

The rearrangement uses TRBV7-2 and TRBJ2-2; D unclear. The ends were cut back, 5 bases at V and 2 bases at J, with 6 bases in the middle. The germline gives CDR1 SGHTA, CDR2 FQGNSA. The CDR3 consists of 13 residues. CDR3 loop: CASSATNTGELFF. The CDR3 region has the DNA TGTGCCAGCAGCGCAACAAACACCGGGGAGCTGTTTTTT. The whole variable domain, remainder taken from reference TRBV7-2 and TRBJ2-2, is GAGVSQSPSNKVTEKGKDVELRCDPISGHTALYWYRQSLGQGLEFLIYFQGNSAPDKSGLPSDRFSAERTGGSVSTLTIQRTQQEDSAVYLCASSATNTGELFFGEGSRLTVL.

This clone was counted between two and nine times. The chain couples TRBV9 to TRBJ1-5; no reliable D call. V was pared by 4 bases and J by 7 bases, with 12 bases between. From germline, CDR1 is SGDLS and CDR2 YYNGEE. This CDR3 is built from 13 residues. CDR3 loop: CASSPAGSQPQHF. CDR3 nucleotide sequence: TGTGCCAGCAGCCCGGCCGGGTCACAGCCCCAGCATTTT. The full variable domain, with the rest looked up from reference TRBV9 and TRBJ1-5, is DSGVTQTPKHLITATGQRVTLRCSPRSGDLSVYWYQQSLDQGLQFLIQYYNGEERAKGNILERFSAQQFPDLHSELNLSSLELGDSALYFCASSPAGSQPQHFGDGTRLSIL.

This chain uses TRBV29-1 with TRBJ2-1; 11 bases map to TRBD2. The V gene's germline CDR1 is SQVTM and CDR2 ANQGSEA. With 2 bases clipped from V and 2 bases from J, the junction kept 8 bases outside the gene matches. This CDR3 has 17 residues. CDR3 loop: CSVEPGSGRAAYNEQFF. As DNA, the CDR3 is TGCAGCGTTGAACCAGGTAGCGGGAGGGCCGCCTACAATGAGCAGTTCTTC.

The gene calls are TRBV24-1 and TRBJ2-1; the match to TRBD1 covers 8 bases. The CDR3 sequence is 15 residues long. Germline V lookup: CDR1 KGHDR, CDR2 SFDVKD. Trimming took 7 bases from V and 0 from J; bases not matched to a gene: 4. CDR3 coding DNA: TGTGCCACCAGCGCAGGGGGCAGCTCCTACAATGAGCAGTTCTTC. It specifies CATSAGGSSYNEQFF.

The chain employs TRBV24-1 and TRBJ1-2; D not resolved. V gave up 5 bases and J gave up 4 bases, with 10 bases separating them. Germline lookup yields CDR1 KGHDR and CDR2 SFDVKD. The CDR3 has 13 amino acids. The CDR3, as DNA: TGTGCCACCAGTGCAATGGGAGGCTATGGCTACACCTTC. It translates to CATSAMGGYGYTF.

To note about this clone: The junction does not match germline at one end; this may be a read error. The CDR3 loop is CASSQNRAAWF. CDR3 DNA: TGTGCCAGCAGCCAAAACAGGGCCGCTTGGTTT. The chain carries TRBV7-2 and TRBJ1-1; D is possibly TRBD1 (6 bases). The CDR3 sequence is 11 residues long. Germline V lookup: CDR1 SGHTA, CDR2 FQGNSA.

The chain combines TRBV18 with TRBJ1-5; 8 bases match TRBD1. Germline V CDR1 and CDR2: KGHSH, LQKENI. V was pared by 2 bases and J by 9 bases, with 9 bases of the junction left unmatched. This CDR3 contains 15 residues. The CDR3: CASSPTGTGLSPQHF. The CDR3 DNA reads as TGTGCCAGCTCACCAACCGGGACAGGCCTCTCGCCCCAGCATTTT.

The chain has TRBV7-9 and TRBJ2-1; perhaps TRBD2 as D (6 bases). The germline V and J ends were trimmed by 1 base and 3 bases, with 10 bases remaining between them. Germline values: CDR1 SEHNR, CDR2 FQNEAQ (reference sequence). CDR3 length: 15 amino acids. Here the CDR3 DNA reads TGTGCCAGCAGCTTAGACGGGGGAAGCTACAATGAGCAGTTCTTC. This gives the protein CASSLDGGSYNEQFF. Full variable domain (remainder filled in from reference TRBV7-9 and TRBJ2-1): DTGVSQNPRHKITKRGQNVTFRCDPISEHNRLYWYRQTLGQGPEFLTYFQNEAQLEKSRLLSDRFSAERPKGSFSTLEIQRTEQGDSAMYLCASSLDGGSYNEQFFGPGTRLTVL.

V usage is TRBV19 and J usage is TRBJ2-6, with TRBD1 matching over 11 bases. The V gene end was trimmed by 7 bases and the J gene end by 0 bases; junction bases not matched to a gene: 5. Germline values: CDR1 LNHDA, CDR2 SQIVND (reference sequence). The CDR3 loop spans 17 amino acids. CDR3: CASKDRGRISGANVLTF. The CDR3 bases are TGTGCCAGTAAGGACAGGGGGCGGATCTCTGGGGCCAACGTCCTGACTTTC.

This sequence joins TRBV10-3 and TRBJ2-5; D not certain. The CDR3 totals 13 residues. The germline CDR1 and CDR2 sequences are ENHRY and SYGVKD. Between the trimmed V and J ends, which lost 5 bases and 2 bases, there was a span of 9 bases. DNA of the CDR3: TGTGCCATCAGTCCACAGCCGCAAGAGACCCAGTACTTC. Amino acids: CAISPQPQETQYF.

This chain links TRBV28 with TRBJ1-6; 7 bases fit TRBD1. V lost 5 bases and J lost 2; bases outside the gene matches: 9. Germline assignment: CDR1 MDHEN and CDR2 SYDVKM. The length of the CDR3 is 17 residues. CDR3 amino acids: CASSLLGQLTYNSPLHF. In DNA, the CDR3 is TGTGCCAGCAGTCTCCTGGGACAGCTAACCTATAATTCACCCCTCCACTTT. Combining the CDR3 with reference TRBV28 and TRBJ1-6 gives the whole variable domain DVKVTQSSRYLVKRTGEKVFLECVQDMDHENMFWYRQDPGLGLRLIYFSYDVKMKEKGDIPEGYSVSREKKERFSLILESASTNQTSMYLCASSLLGQLTYNSPLHFGNGTRLTVT.

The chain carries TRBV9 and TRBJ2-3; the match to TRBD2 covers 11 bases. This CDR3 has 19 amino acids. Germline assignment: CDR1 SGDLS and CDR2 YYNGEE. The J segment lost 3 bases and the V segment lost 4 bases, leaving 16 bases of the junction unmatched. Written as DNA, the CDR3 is TGTGCCAGCAGCCCCCGAAATAGGCTAGCGGGAGGTTTGACAGATACGCAGTATTTT. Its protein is CASSPRNRLAGGLTDTQYF.

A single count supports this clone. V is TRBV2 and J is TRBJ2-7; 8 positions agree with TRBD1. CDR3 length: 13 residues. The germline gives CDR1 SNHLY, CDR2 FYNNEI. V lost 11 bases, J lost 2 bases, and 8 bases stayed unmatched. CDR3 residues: CAGGGQGAYEQYF. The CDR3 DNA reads TGTGCCGGCGGCGGACAGGGCGCCTACGAGCAGTACTTC.

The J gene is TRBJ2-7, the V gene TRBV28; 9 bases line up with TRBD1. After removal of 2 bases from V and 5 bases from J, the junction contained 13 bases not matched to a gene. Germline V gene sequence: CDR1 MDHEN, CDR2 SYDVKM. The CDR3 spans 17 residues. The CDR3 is CASSLIVARDRVHEQYF. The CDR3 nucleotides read TGTGCCAGCAGTTTAATCGTCGCCCGGGACAGGGTCCACGAGCAGTACTTC. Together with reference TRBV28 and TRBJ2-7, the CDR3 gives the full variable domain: DVKVTQSSRYLVKRTGEKVFLECVQDMDHENMFWYRQDPGLGLRLIYFSYDVKMKEKGDIPEGYSVSREKKERFSLILESASTNQTSMYLCASSLIVARDRVHEQYFGPGTRLTVT.

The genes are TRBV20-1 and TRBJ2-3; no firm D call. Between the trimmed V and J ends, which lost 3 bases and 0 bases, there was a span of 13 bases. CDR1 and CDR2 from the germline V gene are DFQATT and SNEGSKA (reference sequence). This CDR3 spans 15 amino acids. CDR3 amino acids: CSASLAAYSTDTQYF. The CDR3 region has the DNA TGCAGTGCTAGTCTGGCGGCGTACAGCACAGATACGCAGTATTTT.

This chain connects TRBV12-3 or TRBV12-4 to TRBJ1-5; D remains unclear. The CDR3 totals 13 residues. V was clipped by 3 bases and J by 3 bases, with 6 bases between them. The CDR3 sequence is CASSFTVNQPQHF. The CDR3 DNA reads TGTGCCAGCAGTTTCACAGTCAATCAGCCCCAGCATTTT.

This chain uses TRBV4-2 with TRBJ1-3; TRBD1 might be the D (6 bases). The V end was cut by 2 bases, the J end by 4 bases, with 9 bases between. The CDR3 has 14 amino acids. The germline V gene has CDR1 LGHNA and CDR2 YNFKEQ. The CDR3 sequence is CASSQTGTGNTIYF. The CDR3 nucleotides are TGTGCCAGCAGCCAAACAGGGACCGGAAACACCATATATTTT.

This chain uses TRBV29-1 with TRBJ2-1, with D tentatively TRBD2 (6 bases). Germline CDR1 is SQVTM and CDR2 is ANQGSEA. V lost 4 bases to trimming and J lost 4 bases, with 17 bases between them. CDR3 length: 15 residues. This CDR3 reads CSVVGGMGGYNEQFF. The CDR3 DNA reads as TGCAGCGTTGTGGGGGGTATGGGAGGATACAATGAGCAGTTCTTC.

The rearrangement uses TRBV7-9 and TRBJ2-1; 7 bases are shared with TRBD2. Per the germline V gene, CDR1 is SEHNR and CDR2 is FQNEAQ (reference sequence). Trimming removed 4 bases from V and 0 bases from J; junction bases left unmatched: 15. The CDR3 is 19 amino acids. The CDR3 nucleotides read TGTGCCAGCAGCTCCAAAGGGCTAGCGGACTGGAGCTCCTACAATGAGCAGTTCTTC. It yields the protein CASSSKGLADWSSYNEQFF.

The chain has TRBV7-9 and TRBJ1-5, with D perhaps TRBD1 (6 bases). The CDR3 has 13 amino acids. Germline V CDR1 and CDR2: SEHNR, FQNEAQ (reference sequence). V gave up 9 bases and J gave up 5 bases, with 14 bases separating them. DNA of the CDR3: TGTGCCAGTGAAGGGGGGGCGTATCAGCCCCAGCATTTT. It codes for CASEGGAYQPQHF.

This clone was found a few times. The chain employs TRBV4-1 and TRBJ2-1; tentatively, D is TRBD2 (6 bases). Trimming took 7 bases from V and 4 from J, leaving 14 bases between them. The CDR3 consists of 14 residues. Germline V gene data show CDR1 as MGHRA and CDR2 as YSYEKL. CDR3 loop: CASKEGPAYNEQFF. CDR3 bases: TGCGCCAGCAAGGAGGGCCCTGCATACAATGAGCAGTTCTTC.

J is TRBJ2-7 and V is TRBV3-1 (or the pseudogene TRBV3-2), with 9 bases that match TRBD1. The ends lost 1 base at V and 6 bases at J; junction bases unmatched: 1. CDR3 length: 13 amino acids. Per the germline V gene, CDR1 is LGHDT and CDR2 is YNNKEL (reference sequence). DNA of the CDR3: TGTGCCAGCAGCCAAGTGACAGGGGGCGAGCAGTACTTC. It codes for CASSQVTGGEQYF.

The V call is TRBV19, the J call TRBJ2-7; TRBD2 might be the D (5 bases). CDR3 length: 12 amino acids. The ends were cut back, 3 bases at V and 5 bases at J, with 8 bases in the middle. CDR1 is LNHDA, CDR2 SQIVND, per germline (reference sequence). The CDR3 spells CASSMSGNEQYF. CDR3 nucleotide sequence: TGTGCCAGTAGTATGTCGGGGAACGAGCAGTACTTC.

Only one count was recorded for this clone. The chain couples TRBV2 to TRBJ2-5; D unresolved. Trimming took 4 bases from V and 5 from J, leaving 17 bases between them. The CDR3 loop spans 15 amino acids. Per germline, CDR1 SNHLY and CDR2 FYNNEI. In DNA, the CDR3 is TGTGCCAGCAGTGGTAGAGCTCCCGCGATCGAGACCCAGTACTTC. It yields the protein CASSGRAPAIETQYF.

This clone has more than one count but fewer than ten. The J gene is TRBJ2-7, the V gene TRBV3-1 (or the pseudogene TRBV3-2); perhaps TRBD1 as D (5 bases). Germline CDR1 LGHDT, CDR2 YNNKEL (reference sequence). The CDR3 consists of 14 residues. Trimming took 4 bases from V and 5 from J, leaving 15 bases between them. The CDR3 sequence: CASSRVTTAHEQYF. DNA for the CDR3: TGTGCCAGCAGCCGGGTAACGACAGCTCACGAGCAGTACTTC.